Given below is one TCR beta chain in context. What it binds is unknown. A J-beta primer mix and a sample-barcoded 5' primer were used in a second PCR of about 7 to 12 cycles. One entry per CDR3 protein results from TCRdb running MiXCR on the 5' RACE reads. The table lists about 1.4 million distinct CDR3 sequences, 45% to 70% of them singletons. Trimming removed 10 bases from V and 5 bases from J; junction bases left unmatched: 4. The germline CDR1 and CDR2 sequences are MDHEN and SYDVKM. The CDR3 spans 13 residues. This record comes from a study of blood T cells in healthy people across ages. Study-wide results and limits: A greater number of naive CD4+ cells and higher diversity distinguished long-lived donors from aged donors.

This clonotype originated in a young man in good health. The sequencing input was blood. V gene TRBV28 combines with J gene TRBJ2-1, with 11 positions matching TRBD2. CDR3 protein: CATSGLADNEQFF. CDR3 DNA sequence: TGTGCCACCTCGGGACTAGCGGACAATGAGCAGTTCTTC.